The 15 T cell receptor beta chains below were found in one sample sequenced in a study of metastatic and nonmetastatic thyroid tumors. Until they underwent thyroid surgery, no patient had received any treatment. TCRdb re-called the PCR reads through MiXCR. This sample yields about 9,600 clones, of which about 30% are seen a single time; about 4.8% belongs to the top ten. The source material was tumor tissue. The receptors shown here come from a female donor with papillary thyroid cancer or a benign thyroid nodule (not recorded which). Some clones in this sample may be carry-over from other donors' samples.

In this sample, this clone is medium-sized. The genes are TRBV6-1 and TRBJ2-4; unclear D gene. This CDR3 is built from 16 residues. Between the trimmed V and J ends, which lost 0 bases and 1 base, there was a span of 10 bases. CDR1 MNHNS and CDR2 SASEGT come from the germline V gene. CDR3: CASSEAGWWAKNIQYF. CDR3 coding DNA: TGTGCCAGCAGTGAAGCAGGTTGGTGGGCCAAAAACATTCAGTACTTC.

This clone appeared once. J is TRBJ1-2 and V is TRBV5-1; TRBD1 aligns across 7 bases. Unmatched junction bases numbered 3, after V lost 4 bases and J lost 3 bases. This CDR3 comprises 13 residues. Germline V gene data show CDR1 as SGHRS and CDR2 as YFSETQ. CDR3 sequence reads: CASSVGQDYGYTF. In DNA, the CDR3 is TGCGCCAGCAGCGTTGGACAGGACTATGGCTACACCTTC.

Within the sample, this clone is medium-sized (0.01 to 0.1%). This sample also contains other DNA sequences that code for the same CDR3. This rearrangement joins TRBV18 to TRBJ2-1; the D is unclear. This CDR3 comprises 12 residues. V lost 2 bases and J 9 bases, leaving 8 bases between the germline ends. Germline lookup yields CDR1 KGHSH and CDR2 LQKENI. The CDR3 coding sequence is TGTGCCAGCTCACCATGGGGAAGTGAGCAGTTCTTC. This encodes CASSPWGSEQFF.

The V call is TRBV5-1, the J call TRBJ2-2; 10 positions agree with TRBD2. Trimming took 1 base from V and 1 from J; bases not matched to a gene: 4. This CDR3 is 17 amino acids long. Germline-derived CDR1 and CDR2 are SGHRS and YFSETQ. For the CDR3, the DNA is TGCGCCAGCAGCTTGACTTGGACTAGCGGGAACACCGGGGAGCTGTTTTTT. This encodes CASSLTWTSGNTGELFF.

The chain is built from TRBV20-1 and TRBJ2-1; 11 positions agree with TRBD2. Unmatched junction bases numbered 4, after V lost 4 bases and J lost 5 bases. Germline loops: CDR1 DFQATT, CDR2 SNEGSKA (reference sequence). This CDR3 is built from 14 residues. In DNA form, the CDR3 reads TGCAGTGCTATGGGACTAGCGGCCAACAATGAGCAGTTCTTC. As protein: CSAMGLAANNEQFF.

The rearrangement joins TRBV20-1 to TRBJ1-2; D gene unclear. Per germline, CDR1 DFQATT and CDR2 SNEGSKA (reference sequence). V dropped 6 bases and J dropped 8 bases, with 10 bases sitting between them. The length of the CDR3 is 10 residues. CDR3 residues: CSAPVSGYTF. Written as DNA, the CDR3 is TGCAGTGCCCCTGTATCGGGCTACACCTTC.

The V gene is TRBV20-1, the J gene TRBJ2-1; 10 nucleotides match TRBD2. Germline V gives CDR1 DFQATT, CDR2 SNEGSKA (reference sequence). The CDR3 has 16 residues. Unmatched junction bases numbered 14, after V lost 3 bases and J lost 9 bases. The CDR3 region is CSASSGTSVMASEQFF. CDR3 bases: TGCAGTGCTAGTTCCGGGACTAGCGTGATGGCCAGTGAGCAGTTCTTC.

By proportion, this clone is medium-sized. The DNA for the CDR3 is TGTGCCAGCAATCCCCGAGGACTAGCGCGCGTCGGGCGCAATGAGCAGTTCTTC. Protein product: CASNPRGLARVGRNEQFF. The rearrangement uses TRBV2 and TRBJ2-1; TRBD2 matches at 9 bases. Per germline, CDR1 SNHLY and CDR2 FYNNEI. The CDR3 has 18 residues. The ends lost 7 bases at V and 6 bases at J; junction bases unmatched: 19.

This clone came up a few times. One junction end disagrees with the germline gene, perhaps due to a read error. Here the CDR3 DNA reads TGTGCCAGCAGTCAAGCGGGAGGAATACATGAGCAGTTCTTC. As protein: CASSQAGGIHEQFF. The chain recombines TRBV6-1 with TRBJ2-1; 9 bases match TRBD2. The CDR3 is made up of 14 amino acids. CDR1 and CDR2 from the germline V gene are MNHNS and SASEGT.

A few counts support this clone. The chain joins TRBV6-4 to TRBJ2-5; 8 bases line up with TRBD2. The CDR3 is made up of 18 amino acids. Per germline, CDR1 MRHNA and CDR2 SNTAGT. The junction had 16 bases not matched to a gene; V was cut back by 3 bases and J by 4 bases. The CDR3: CASSEMGRGGREGETQYF. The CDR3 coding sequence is TGTGCCAGCAGTGAAATGGGTCGGGGGGGCCGCGAGGGAGAGACCCAGTACTTC.

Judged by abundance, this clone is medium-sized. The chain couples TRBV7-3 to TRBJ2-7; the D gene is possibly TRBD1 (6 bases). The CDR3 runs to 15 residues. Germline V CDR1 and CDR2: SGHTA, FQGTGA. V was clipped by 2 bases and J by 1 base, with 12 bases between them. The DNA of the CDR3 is TGTGCCAGCAGCTTAGGGACATCAGGTTCCTACGAGCAGTACTTC. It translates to CASSLGTSGSYEQYF. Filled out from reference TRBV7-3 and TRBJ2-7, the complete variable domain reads GAGVSQTPSNKVTEKGKYVELRCDPISGHTALYWYRQSLGQGPEFLIYFQGTGAADDSGLPNDRFFAVRPEGSVSTLKIQRTERGDSAVYLCASSLGTSGSYEQYFGPGTRLTVT.

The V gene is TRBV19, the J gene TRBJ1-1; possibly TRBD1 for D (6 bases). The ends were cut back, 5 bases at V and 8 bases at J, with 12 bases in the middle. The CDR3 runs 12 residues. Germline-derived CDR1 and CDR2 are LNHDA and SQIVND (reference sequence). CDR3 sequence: CASSLRTVEAFF. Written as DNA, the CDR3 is TGTGCCAGTAGTCTCCGGACAGTAGAAGCTTTCTTT.

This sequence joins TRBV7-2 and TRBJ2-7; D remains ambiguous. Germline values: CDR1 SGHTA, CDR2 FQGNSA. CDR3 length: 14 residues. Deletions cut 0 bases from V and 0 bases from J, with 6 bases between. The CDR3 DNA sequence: TGTGCCAGCAGCTTAGCAGGGAACTCCTACGAGCAGTACTTC. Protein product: CASSLAGNSYEQYF.

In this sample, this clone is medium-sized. The CDR3 loop is CASSLPRGAYNEQFF. CDR3 coding DNA: TGTGCCAGCAGTTTACCCAGGGGAGCCTACAATGAGCAGTTCTTC. The genes are TRBV28 and TRBJ2-1, with a weak D call TRBD1 (6 bases). The CDR3 is 15 residues long. Deletions cut 2 bases from V and 2 bases from J, with 10 bases between. Germline V gives CDR1 MDHEN, CDR2 SYDVKM.

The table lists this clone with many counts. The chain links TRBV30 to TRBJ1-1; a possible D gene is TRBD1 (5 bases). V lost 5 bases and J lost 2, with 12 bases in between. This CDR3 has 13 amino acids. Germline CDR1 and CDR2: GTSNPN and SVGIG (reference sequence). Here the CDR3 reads CAWGRDRNTEAFF. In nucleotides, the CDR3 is TGTGCCTGGGGGCGGGACCGAAACACTGAAGCTTTCTTT. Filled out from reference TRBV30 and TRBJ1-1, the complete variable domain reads SQTIHQWPATLVQPVGSPLSLECTVEGTSNPNLYWYRQAAGRGLQLLFYSVGIGQISSEVPQNLSASRPQDRQFILSSKKLLLSDSGFYLCAWGRDRNTEAFFGQGTRLTVV.